This TCR beta chain was profiled in a study of OX40 agonist ivuxolimab in advanced cancers. In the study overall: The dose of intravenous ivuxolimab that patients received every 2 weeks ranged from 0.01 to 10 mg/kg. Eligibility admitted prior anti-PD-1, anti-PD-L1 or anti-CTLA-4 therapy; roughly 39% had some.

In its sample, this clone was seen once. Clones were read by immunoSEQ multiplex PCR, and TCRdb kept only the in-frame ones, dropping some. Among more than 60,000 clones, around 86% were seen once, and the ten largest hold 0.2% to 0.3%. Trimming took 5 bases from V and 11 from J, leaving 16 bases between them. This CDR3 contains 12 residues. Germline V lookup: CDR1 SGHDT, CDR2 YYEEEE. The receptor comes from an adult with an advanced solid tumor such as melanoma, head and neck, liver or kidney cancer. The chain has TRBV5-6 and TRBJ1-2; D may be TRBD1 (5 bases). The sequencing here drew on CD4+ or CD8+ T cells sorted from blood, taken in a trial of the OX40 agonist ivuxolimab. The CDR3 DNA is TGTGCCAGCAGTTTGAGGGGCGAGGCATACACCTTC. This encodes CASSLRGEAYTF.